This T cell receptor beta chain was retrieved from a study of preoperative IRX-2 immunotherapy in early breast cancer. The table came from immunoSEQ multiplex PCR; TCRdb's copy has only in-frame clones and leaves some out. The repertoire consists of about 89,000 clones, with about nine tenths occurring once and the leading ten covering approximately 2%. Treatment denoted: preoperative locoregional IRX-2 cytokine immunotherapy. Samples came from a phase Ib trial of preoperative locoregional IRX-2 cytokine immunotherapy. The sample here was tumor tissue, taken after IRX-2 immunotherapy. This receptor was obtained from a human donor with breast cancer.

The CDR3 region is CASSLPGTDTQYF. For the CDR3, the DNA is TGTGCCAGCAGTTTACCAGGGACAGATACGCAGTATTTT. The chain has TRBV28 and TRBJ2-3; D is perhaps TRBD1 (5 bases). This CDR3 contains 13 residues. CDR1 and CDR2 from the germline V gene are MDHEN and SYDVKM. Trimming shortened V by 2 bases and J by 3 bases, and 6 bases separated the two germline ends.